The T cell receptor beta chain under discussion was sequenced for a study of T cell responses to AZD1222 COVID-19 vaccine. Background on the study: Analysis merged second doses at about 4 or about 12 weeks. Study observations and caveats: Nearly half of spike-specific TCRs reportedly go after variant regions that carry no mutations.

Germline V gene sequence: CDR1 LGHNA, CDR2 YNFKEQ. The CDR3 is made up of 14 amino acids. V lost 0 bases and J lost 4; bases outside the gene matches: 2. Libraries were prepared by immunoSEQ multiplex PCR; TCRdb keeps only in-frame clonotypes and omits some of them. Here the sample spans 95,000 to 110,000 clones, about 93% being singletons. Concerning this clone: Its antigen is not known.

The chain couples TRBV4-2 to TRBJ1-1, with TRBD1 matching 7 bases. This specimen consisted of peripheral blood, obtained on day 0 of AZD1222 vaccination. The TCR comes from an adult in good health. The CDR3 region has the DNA TGTGCCAGCAGCCAAGACAGGGGGGGCACTGAAGCTTTCTTT. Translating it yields CASSQDRGGTEAFF.